This T cell receptor (beta chain) originates from a study of T cells in Graves' hyperthyroidism and ophthalmopathy. For the study at large: Blood from the periphery was taken at initial diagnosis, before any treatment.

Per the germline V gene, CDR1 is DFQATT and CDR2 is SNEGSKA (reference sequence). V shed 3 bases and J 10 bases; nucleotides not matched to a gene: 7. This CDR3 has 14 amino acids. Amplified TCR beta CDR3 regions derived from RNA transcripts. TCR CDR3 underwent first-round RT-PCR with the HTBI primer set. Each CDR3 protein is one row after TCRdb ran MiXCR on the multiplex PCR reads. Of 350,000 or so distinct CDR3 sequences listed, roughly 20% were seen once; the top ten hold about 53%. Specimen: blood. This clonotype was sampled from a woman between 50 and 59 years old with Graves' hyperthyroidism. The chain links TRBV20-1 to TRBJ2-1, with 12 bases that match TRBD2. The CDR3 loop is CSASGGLAGGEQFF. CDR3 bases: TGCAGTGCTAGCGGCGGGCTAGCGGGGGGGGAGCAGTTCTTC.